This T cell receptor beta chain comes out of a study of cytomegalovirus exposure and HLA in healthy donors. The CDR3 is 16 residues long. With V trimmed by 5 bases and J by 4 bases, 11 bases remained unmatched. CDR1 SQVTM and CDR2 ANQGSEA come from the germline V gene. Whole-study findings and limits: There were a few CMV-associated chains whose specificity for CMV antigens was confirmed in vitro. Later analysis placed DRB1 highest and HLA-C lowest in TCR association rates, which differed by HLA locus. The authors judged a highly shared variant cluster likely a sequencing artifact. The study labeled under 200 TCR beta chains cytomegalovirus-associated.

This clone was counted a few times. Its antigen is unidentified. In the PCR, 60 Vbeta and 13 Jbeta primers were used. Produced via immunoSEQ multiplex PCR; TCRdb's table is partial and in-frame only. The sample shows 130,000 or so clones, approximately 66% of them seen only once. This clonotype was sampled from a woman aged 40 to 50 in good health and CMV-seropositive. The chain uses TRBV29-1 and TRBJ2-1, with TRBD1 matching 10 bases. The sample consisted of PBMCs. The CDR3 nucleotides read TGCAGCGTTTCCCGACAGGGGGCGAGGGTATACAATGAGCAGTTCTTC. As protein: CSVSRQGARVYNEQFF.